Sequencing of this T cell receptor beta chain was carried out in a study of shared clonotypes between healthy human individuals. Study-wide results and limits: Across a few donors, naive CD4 shared 5% to 6.5%, naive CD8 over 3%, memory CD4 about 2.5%, memory CD8 around 0.42%.

Free of recent acute infections or vaccinations, the donors were healthy HIV-negative adults. Method: immunoSEQ multiplex PCR; TCRdb's copy keeps in-frame clones and lacks some. This table has 1,400,000 or so clones, less than 99% appearing once. With 3 bases removed from V and 0 bases from J, the gap between germline ends came to 18 bases. The length of the CDR3 is 17 residues. Per germline, CDR1 MGHRA and CDR2 YSYEKL. In the case of this clone: As yet, its antigen is unknown.

J is TRBJ2-7 and V is TRBV4-1; D might be TRBD1 or TRBD2, each matching 5 bases. The sequence was obtained from a man aged 25 to 45 in good health. The sample comprised naive CD4+ T cells sorted from blood. Subset meaning: CD45RA+ positively selected. CDR3 amino acids: CASSQSTQVGSSYEQYF. CDR3 DNA: TGCGCCAGCAGCCAGAGCACACAGGTTGGGAGCTCCTACGAGCAGTACTTC.